The 16 T cell receptor beta chains below were found in one sample sequenced in a study of blood T cell repertoires in COVID-19. Here immunoSEQ multiplex PCR was the method, and the copy in TCRdb shows in-frame clones only, minus some. The top ten clones hold approximately 2.9% of a sample with about 360,000 clones, 70% to 90% of them seen once. Sequencing input: peripheral blood. The receptors stem from a human donor in a cohort sampled during active COVID-19.

The chain is built from TRBV5-4 and TRBJ1-2; TRBD1 agrees at 9 bases. Germline CDR1 reads SGHNT; CDR2 reads YYREEE (reference sequence). After removal of 4 bases from V and 2 bases from J, the junction contained 6 bases not matched to a gene. The CDR3 extends over 15 amino acids. This chain's CDR3 is CASSLYGTGNYGYTF. In nucleotides, the CDR3 is TGTGCCAGCAGCCTCTACGGGACAGGGAACTATGGCTACACCTTC.

This clone has only a few counts. J is TRBJ1-5 and V is TRBV7-8; no firm D call. CDR3 length: 13 amino acids. In germline, CDR1 is SGHVS, CDR2 FQNEAQ. Trimming stripped 4 bases from V and 6 bases from J, with 10 bases between. CDR3 coding DNA: TGTGCCAGCAGCTCCAGCGGGTCTCAGCCCCAGCATTTT. Amino acids: CASSSSGSQPQHF.

This clone has more than one count but fewer than ten. The J gene is TRBJ1-1, the V gene TRBV15; D gene uncertain. CDR1 LNHNV and CDR2 YYDKDF come from the germline V gene (reference sequence). This CDR3 contains 15 residues. V was cut by 0 bases and J by 3 bases, with 11 bases left in between. The CDR3 reads CATSRDRRTYTEAFF. The CDR3 nucleotides read TGTGCCACCAGCAGAGATCGCCGGACTTACACTGAAGCTTTCTTT.

The sample holds one count of this clone. A much larger clone differs by one base, so this may be a read error. V and J are TRBV7-9 and TRBJ2-7, with unresolved D. Germline CDR1 reads SEHNR; CDR2 reads FQNEAQ (reference sequence). The CDR3 runs to 13 residues. The germline V and J ends were trimmed by 3 bases and 0 bases, with 6 bases remaining between them. This chain's CDR3 is CASSLPVSYEQYF. Here the CDR3 DNA reads TGTGCCAGCAGCTTGCCGGTCTCCTACGAGCAGTACTTC. The variable domain in full, with the rest retrieved from reference TRBV7-9 and TRBJ2-7, is DTGVSQNPRHKITKRGQNVTFRCDPISEHNRLYWYRQTLGQGPEFLTYFQNEAQLEKSRLLSDRFSAERPKGSFSTLEIQRTEQGDSAMYLCASSLPVSYEQYFGPGTRLTVT.

This chain joins TRBV5-5 and TRBJ1-3, with unresolved D. The CDR3 contains 14 residues. The V gene's germline CDR1 is SGHKS and CDR2 YYEKEE (reference sequence). V was shortened by 0 bases and J by 0 bases, with 4 bases between the two germline ends. The CDR3 is CASSLASSGNTIYF. For the CDR3, the DNA is TGTGCCAGCAGCTTGGCGAGCTCTGGAAACACCATATATTTT.

This clone has a count of ten or more. The chain combines TRBV4-2 with TRBJ2-7, with 8 bases aligning to TRBD1. CDR3 length equals 16 residues. J was trimmed by 3 bases and V by 0 bases; bases with no gene match: 7. Germline values: CDR1 LGHNA, CDR2 YNFKEQ. This CDR3 is CASSQDAGQDFYEQYF. DNA of the CDR3: TGTGCCAGCAGCCAAGATGCGGGACAGGACTTCTACGAGCAGTACTTC.

V is TRBV4-1 and J is TRBJ2-1; 14 bases align to TRBD2. CDR3 length: 17 amino acids. The germline V gene has CDR1 MGHRA and CDR2 YSYEKL. The V segment lost 5 bases and the J segment 7 bases; nucleotides outside the gene matches: 10. In DNA, the CDR3 is TGCGCCAGCAGCTCCCATCCCGGGACTAGCGGGAGTAATGAGCAGTTCTTC. It translates to CASSSHPGTSGSNEQFF.

This clone was detected only once. The chain couples TRBV7-6 to TRBJ2-5, with 9 bases that match TRBD1. V was pared by 5 bases and J by 2 bases, with 9 bases of the junction left unmatched. The CDR3 sequence is 16 residues long. The germline CDR1 and CDR2 sequences are SGHVS and FNYEAQ. CDR3 DNA sequence: TGTGCCAGCAGCCCCGGGACAGGGAGGGGGCAAGAGACCCAGTACTTC. It translates to CASSPGTGRGQETQYF.

The CDR3 nucleotides read TGTGCCAGCAGCCAAGATGTCGGGTTGGAGTATGGCTACACCTTC. Translating gives CASSQDVGLEYGYTF. The V and J genes are TRBV3-1 (or the pseudogene TRBV3-2) and TRBJ1-2; unclear D gene. In germline, CDR1 is LGHDT, CDR2 YNNKEL (reference sequence). Between the trimmed V and J ends, which lost 0 bases and 5 bases, there was a span of 13 bases. There are 15 residues in the CDR3.

The rearrangement joins TRBV28 to TRBJ2-7; 9 nucleotides match TRBD1. Germline V lookup: CDR1 MDHEN, CDR2 SYDVKM. This CDR3 contains 16 residues. Trimming removed 2 bases from V and 2 bases from J; junction bases left unmatched: 7. As DNA, the CDR3 is TGTGCCAGCAGTTTAGACGGGACAGGGACGCCCTACGAGCAGTACTTC. It specifies CASSLDGTGTPYEQYF. Based on the CDR3 plus reference TRBV28 and TRBJ2-7, the full variable domain is DVKVTQSSRYLVKRTGEKVFLECVQDMDHENMFWYRQDPGLGLRLIYFSYDVKMKEKGDIPEGYSVSREKKERFSLILESASTNQTSMYLCASSLDGTGTPYEQYFGPGTRLTVT.

The chain carries TRBV10-3 and TRBJ1-2, with D possibly matching TRBD1 (6 bases). The CDR3 extends over 15 amino acids. The germline V and J ends were trimmed by 0 bases and 5 bases, with 13 bases remaining between them. Germline CDR1 is ENHRY and CDR2 is SYGVKD. CDR3 DNA sequence: TGTGCCATCAGTGAGTCGTCACGGGGGGCATATGGCTACACCTTC. This translates into CAISESSRGAYGYTF.

CDR3 loop: CASTSSTRGEQYF. CDR3 sequence (DNA): TGTGCCAGCACCAGCTCCACCCGGGGCGAGCAGTACTTC. The rearrangement uses TRBV2 and TRBJ2-7; D perhaps matches TRBD2 (5 bases). CDR1 and CDR2 from the germline V gene are SNHLY and FYNNEI. With 7 bases removed from V and 6 bases from J, the gap between germline ends came to 16 bases. The CDR3 has 13 residues.

The rearrangement uses TRBV5-1 and TRBJ1-4; no clear D. The V end lost 1 base, the J end lost 3 bases, and 10 bases lay between the germline ends. The CDR3 extends over 15 amino acids. Germline loops: CDR1 SGHRS, CDR2 YFSETQ. The CDR3 region has the DNA TGCGCCAGCAGCTTGCAGGCAGCCGCTAATGAAAAACTGTTTTTT. Its protein is CASSLQAAANEKLFF. The variable domain in full, completed from reference TRBV5-1 and TRBJ1-4, reads KAGVTQTPRYLIKTRGQQVTLSCSPISGHRSVSWYQQTPGQGLQFLFEYFSETQRNKGNFPGRFSGRQFSNSRSEMNVSTLELGDSALYLCASSLQAAANEKLFFGSGTQLSVL.

The CDR3 loop is CASSIKGRDTEAFF. In DNA, the CDR3 is TGTGCCAGTAGTATAAAGGGGCGCGACACTGAAGCTTTCTTT. The V call is TRBV19, the J call TRBJ1-1; D may be TRBD1 (5 bases). This CDR3 spans 14 amino acids. The germline V and J ends were trimmed by 2 bases and 3 bases, with 10 bases remaining between them. CDR1 LNHDA and CDR2 SQIVND come from the germline V gene (reference sequence).

The count of this clone is one. The chain recombines TRBV10-2 with TRBJ2-1; 14 nucleotides align to TRBD2. The CDR3 covers 16 residues. The V gene end was trimmed by 6 bases and the J gene end by 7 bases; junction bases not matched to a gene: 8. Germline CDR1 and CDR2: WSHSY and SAAADI. The CDR3, as DNA: TGCGCCAGCAGATCGGGGACTAGCGGGAGAGGGAATGAGCAGTTCTTC. It yields the protein CASRSGTSGRGNEQFF.

The chain links TRBV10-3 to TRBJ2-7, with 9 bases aligning to TRBD2. Trimming cost V 3 bases and J 4 bases; bases outside gene matches: 13. Germline values: CDR1 ENHRY, CDR2 SYGVKD. The CDR3 extends over 17 amino acids. The CDR3 sequence is CAISEPAGGGGIYEQYF. The DNA for the CDR3 is TGTGCCATCAGTGAACCAGCGGGAGGTGGGGGAATTTACGAGCAGTACTTC.